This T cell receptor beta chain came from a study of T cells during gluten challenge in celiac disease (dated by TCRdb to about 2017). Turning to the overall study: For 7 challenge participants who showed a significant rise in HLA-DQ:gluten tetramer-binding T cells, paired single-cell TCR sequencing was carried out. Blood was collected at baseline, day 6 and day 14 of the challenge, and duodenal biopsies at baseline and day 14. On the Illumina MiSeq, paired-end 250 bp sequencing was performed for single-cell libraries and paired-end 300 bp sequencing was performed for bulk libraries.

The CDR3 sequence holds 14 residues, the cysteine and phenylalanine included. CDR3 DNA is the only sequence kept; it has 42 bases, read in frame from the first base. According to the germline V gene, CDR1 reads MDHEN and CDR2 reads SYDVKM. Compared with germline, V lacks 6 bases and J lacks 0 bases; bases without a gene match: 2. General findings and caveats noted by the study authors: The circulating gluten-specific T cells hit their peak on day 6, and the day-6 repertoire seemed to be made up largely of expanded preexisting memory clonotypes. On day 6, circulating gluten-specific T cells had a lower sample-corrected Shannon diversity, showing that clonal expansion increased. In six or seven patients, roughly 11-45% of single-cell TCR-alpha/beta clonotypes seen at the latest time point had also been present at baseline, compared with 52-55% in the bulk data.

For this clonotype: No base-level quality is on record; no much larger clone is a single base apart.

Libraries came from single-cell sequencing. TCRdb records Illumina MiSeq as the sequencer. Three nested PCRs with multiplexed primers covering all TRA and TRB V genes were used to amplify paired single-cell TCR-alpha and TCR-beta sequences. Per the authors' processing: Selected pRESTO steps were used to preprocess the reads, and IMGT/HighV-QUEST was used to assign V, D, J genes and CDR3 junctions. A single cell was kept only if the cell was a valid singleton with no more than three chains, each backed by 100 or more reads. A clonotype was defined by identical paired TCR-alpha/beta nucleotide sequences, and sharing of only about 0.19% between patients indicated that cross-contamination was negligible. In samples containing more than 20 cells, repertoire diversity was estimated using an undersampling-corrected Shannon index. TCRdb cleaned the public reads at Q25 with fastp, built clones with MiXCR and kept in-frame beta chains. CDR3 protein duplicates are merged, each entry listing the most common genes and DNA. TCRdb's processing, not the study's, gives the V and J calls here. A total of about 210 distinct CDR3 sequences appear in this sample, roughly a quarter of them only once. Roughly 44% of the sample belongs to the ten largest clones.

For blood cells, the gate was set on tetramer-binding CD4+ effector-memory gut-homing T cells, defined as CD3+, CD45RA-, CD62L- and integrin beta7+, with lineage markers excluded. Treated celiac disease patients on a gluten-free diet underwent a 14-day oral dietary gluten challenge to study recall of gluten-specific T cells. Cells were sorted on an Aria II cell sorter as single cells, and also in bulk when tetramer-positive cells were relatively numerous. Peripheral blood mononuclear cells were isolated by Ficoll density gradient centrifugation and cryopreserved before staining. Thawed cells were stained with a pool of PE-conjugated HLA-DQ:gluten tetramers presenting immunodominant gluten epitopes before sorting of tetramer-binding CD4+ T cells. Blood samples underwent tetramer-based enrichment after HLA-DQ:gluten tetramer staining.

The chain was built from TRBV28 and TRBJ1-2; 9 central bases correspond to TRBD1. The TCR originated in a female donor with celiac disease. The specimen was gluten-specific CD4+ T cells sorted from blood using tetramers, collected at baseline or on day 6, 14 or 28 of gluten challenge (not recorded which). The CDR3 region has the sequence CASRGQGANYGYTF. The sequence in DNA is TGTGCCAGCAGGGGACAGGGAGCTAACTATGGCTACACCTTC.